This T cell receptor beta chain was sequenced in a study of T cells in localized non-small cell lung cancer. Study-wide results and limits: Higher blood T cell density went with longer overall survival. Investigators sequenced only a single tumor region, leaving heterogeneity possible. Appearance in adjacent lung was seen for a median approximately 58 of the top 100 tumor clones. Uninvolved adjacent lung showed the highest T cell clonality, exceeding tumor.

Data came from immunoSEQ multiplex PCR; TCRdb stores just in-frame clones and leaves some out. The table lists 70,000 or so clones, about 81% of them singletons. Trimming stripped 5 bases from V and 3 bases from J, with 11 bases between. Germline V gene sequence: CDR1 SGHRS, CDR2 YFSETQ. The CDR3 loop spans 13 amino acids. This clone was counted only a few times. What it binds is not known. The source material was peripheral blood, sampled before any cancer treatment. The sequence derives from a female donor over 55 with stage I lung adenocarcinoma. The V call is TRBV5-1, the J call TRBJ1-2; D is perhaps TRBD1 (6 bases). CDR3 in amino acids: CASRQGEDYGYTF. DNA for the CDR3: TGCGCCAGCAGACAGGGTGAGGACTATGGCTACACCTTC.